These 18 T cell receptor beta chains were all obtained from the same sample, sequenced in a study of shared clonotypes between healthy human individuals. Libraries were prepared by immunoSEQ multiplex PCR; TCRdb keeps only in-frame clonotypes and omits some of them. The table shows approximately 320,000 clones, with around 86% occurring only once. The material sequenced was memory CD8+ T cells sorted from blood. Subset in this sample: CD45RO+ cells pooled with CCR7-negative TemRA cells. These receptors came from a man between 18 and 29 years old in good health.

This clone has only a few counts. Within the sample, other DNA sequences also encode this same CDR3. The chain links TRBV2 to TRBJ1-2; no reliable D call. CDR1 is SNHLY and CDR2 is FYNNEI in the germline V gene. The CDR3 covers 15 residues. V lost 8 bases, J lost 0 bases, and 16 bases lay in between. The CDR3 loop reads CASDLSHTSNYGYTF. In DNA form, the CDR3 reads TGTGCCAGCGATTTATCTCACACTTCTAACTATGGCTACACCTTC.

The genes are TRBV10-2 and TRBJ2-7; D might be TRBD1 (5 bases). The germline gives CDR1 WSHSY, CDR2 SAAADI. The CDR3 covers 14 residues. V lost 2 bases, J lost 7 bases, and 15 bases lay in between. Here the CDR3 reads CASSEMDTFGEQYF. DNA for the CDR3: TGCGCCAGCAGTGAGATGGACACATTTGGAGAGCAGTACTTC.

The chain couples TRBV28 to TRBJ1-5; perhaps TRBD1 as D (5 bases). The CDR3 is 16 amino acids. Germline CDR1 MDHEN, CDR2 SYDVKM. Trimming took 3 bases from V and 6 from J, leaving 18 bases between them. In nucleotides, the CDR3 is TGTGCCAGCAGTTTGAGTTTAGGGCCAGACAGTCAGCCCCAGCATTTT. It is translated as CASSLSLGPDSQPQHF.

The chain links TRBV10-3 to TRBJ1-5; D unresolved. Per the germline V gene, CDR1 is ENHRY and CDR2 is SYGVKD. Trimming pared 0 bases from V and 6 bases from J, leaving 9 bases between. This CDR3 has 14 amino acids. CDR3 in DNA: TGTGCCATCAGTGAGTCATATTGGAGTCAGCCCCAGCATTTT. Translated, it gives CAISESYWSQPQHF.

The chain has TRBV6-1 and TRBJ1-6, with D possibly being TRBD1 (5 bases). Germline loops: CDR1 MNHNS, CDR2 SASEGT. The germline V and J ends were trimmed by 2 bases and 6 bases, with 17 bases remaining between them. The CDR3 contains 17 residues. CDR3 nucleotides: TGTGCCAGCAGTGAATGGGCAGGGCCTACCCCTAATTCACCCCTCCACTTT. This sequence encodes CASSEWAGPTPNSPLHF.

V and J are TRBV11-2 and TRBJ1-6, with TRBD1 matching over 9 bases. The CDR3 sequence is 18 residues long. Germline V lookup: CDR1 SGHAT, CDR2 FQNNGV. Trimming removed 6 bases from V and 9 bases from J; junction bases left unmatched: 18. CDR3 sequence reads: CASRGDRVYWSPGSPLHF. CDR3 nucleotide sequence: TGTGCCAGCAGGGGGGACAGGGTTTATTGGAGTCCGGGTTCACCCCTCCACTTT. Full variable domain (missing parts from reference TRBV11-2 and TRBJ1-6): EAGVAQSPRYKIIEKRQSVAFWCNPISGHATLYWYQQILGQGPKLLIQFQNNGVVDDSQLPKDRFSAERLKGVDSTLKIQPAKLEDSAVYLCASRGDRVYWSPGSPLHFGNGTRLTVT.

This clone has only a few counts. The V call is TRBV19, the J call TRBJ1-4; D is unresolved. The CDR3 spans 15 residues. V dropped 5 bases and J dropped 3 bases, with 13 bases sitting between them. Germline values: CDR1 LNHDA, CDR2 SQIVND (reference sequence). CDR3 nucleotides: TGTGCCAGTAGTCCACCGACGGTACCTAATGAAAAACTGTTTTTT. Translating it yields CASSPPTVPNEKLFF.

The chain links TRBV27 to TRBJ1-2; D is possibly TRBD1 (5 bases). Germline V CDR1 and CDR2: MNHEY, SMNVEV (reference sequence). Trimming cost V 5 bases and J 0 bases, with 19 bases left between them. The CDR3 length is 17 residues. The CDR3 here is CASSPIYLPGANYGYTF. Written as DNA, the CDR3 is TGTGCCAGCAGTCCTATATACCTCCCGGGGGCTAACTATGGCTACACCTTC.

This rearrangement joins TRBV2 to TRBJ1-1; D gene ambiguous. Germline V CDR1 and CDR2: SNHLY, FYNNEI. V was pared by 4 bases and J by 4 bases, with 19 bases between. CDR3 length: 16 amino acids. The CDR3 nucleotides are TGTGCCAGCAGTGGGGCGCGGGTCGGTTCTATCACTGAAGCTTTCTTT. Residues: CASSGARVGSITEAFF.

This chain connects TRBV9 to TRBJ2-1; 11 nucleotides agree with TRBD2. Germline CDR1 is SGDLS and CDR2 is YYNGEE. This CDR3 spans 15 amino acids. The ends lost 4 bases at V and 1 base at J; junction bases unmatched: 1. The DNA of the CDR3 is TGTGCCAGCAGCACTAGCGGGAGTTCCTACAATGAGCAGTTCTTC. Its translation is CASSTSGSSYNEQFF. Supplemented by reference TRBV9 and TRBJ2-1, the full variable domain reads DSGVTQTPKHLITATGQRVTLRCSPRSGDLSVYWYQQSLDQGLQFLIQYYNGEERAKGNILERFSAQQFPDLHSELNLSSLELGDSALYFCASSTSGSSYNEQFFGPGTRLTVL.

This clone was observed a few times. V usage is TRBV5-1 and J usage is TRBJ2-3; 12 bases line up with TRBD2. The CDR3 covers 15 residues. The V and J ends lost 3 bases and 4 bases, in that order; junction bases with no gene match: 3. Germline CDR1 reads SGHRS; CDR2 reads YFSETQ. Here the CDR3 DNA reads TGCGCCAGCAGCTCTAGCGGGGGGGCCGCAGATACGCAGTATTTT. Translated, it gives CASSSSGGAADTQYF.

This chain uses TRBV2 with TRBJ2-7, with TRBD2 identical over 8 bases. V was pared by 10 bases and J by 4 bases, with 12 bases of the junction left unmatched. The CDR3 has 14 residues. Germline CDR1 is SNHLY and CDR2 is FYNNEI. The chain's CDR3 is CATTLLSGGYEQYF. Here the CDR3 DNA reads TGTGCCACCACATTGCTCTCGGGGGGGTACGAGCAGTACTTC.

V is TRBV10-2 and J is TRBJ2-2; no definite D call. Trimming removed 1 base at V and 10 bases at J, with 7 bases between. Germline V gives CDR1 WSHSY, CDR2 SAAADI. The CDR3 contains 12 residues. The CDR3 nucleotides read TGCGCCAGCAGTGAGTGGGGTTTGGAGCTGTTTTTT. Translation gives CASSEWGLELFF.

CDR3 nucleotide sequence: TGTGCCAGCAGTTCGGACAGTTGGAACACTGAAGCTTTCTTT. Protein product: CASSSDSWNTEAFF. V is TRBV6-5 and J is TRBJ1-1, with a weak D call TRBD1 (6 bases). This CDR3 has 14 residues. With 4 bases removed from V and 1 base from J, the gap between germline ends came to 10 bases. Germline loops: CDR1 MNHEY, CDR2 SVGAGI.

The chain joins TRBV5-5 to TRBJ2-5; D call uncertain. V shed 0 bases and J shed 4 bases, with 10 bases lying between them. CDR1 and CDR2 (germline): SGHKS, YYEKEE (reference sequence). The length of the CDR3 is 14 residues. The CDR3 DNA reads TGTGCCAGCAGCTTGGTGCAGGCAAGAGAGACCCAGTACTTC. Translation gives CASSLVQARETQYF.

This rearrangement joins TRBV14 to TRBJ2-7, with a possible D match to TRBD2 (6 bases). The CDR3 has 13 amino acids. Trimming stripped 3 bases from V and 2 bases from J, with 8 bases between. Per germline, CDR1 SGHDN and CDR2 FVKESK. CDR3 amino acids: CASSHGGTYEQYF. The CDR3 DNA follows: TGTGCCAGCAGCCATGGGGGGACCTACGAGCAGTACTTC.

The chain combines TRBV19 with TRBJ2-7, with no clear D. V was trimmed by 2 bases and J by 0 bases, leaving 14 bases between them. The CDR3 consists of 16 residues. From germline, CDR1 is LNHDA and CDR2 SQIVND (reference sequence). CDR3 sequence reads: CASSINGPGASYEQYF. Here the CDR3 DNA reads TGTGCCAGTAGTATAAACGGGCCAGGAGCCTCCTACGAGCAGTACTTC.

The count of this clone is one. The chain carries TRBV7-8 and TRBJ2-2; 10 positions agree with TRBD2. The germline CDR1 and CDR2 sequences are SGHVS and FQNEAQ. Trimming cost V 3 bases and J 0 bases; bases outside gene matches: 10. This CDR3 has 19 residues. CDR3: CASSFSASGGITNTGELFF. The CDR3 bases are TGTGCCAGCAGCTTCTCGGCTAGCGGGGGTATTACGAACACCGGGGAGCTGTTTTTT.